This T cell receptor (beta chain) derives from a study of OX40 agonist ivuxolimab in advanced cancers. For the study at large: Patients received the agonistic anti-OX40 (CD134) antibody ivuxolimab. There were three patients with partial responses, one having hepatocellular carcinoma and two cutaneous melanoma. Every patient in dose escalation had hepatocellular carcinoma, melanoma, renal cell or head and neck cancer.

The ends were cut back, 7 bases at V and 6 bases at J, with 12 bases in the middle. The CDR3 is 12 amino acids. CDR1 and CDR2 from the germline V gene are SQVTM and ANQGSEA. Method: immunoSEQ multiplex PCR; TCRdb's copy keeps in-frame clones and lacks some. The sample carries 25,000 to 35,000 clones, 70% to 90% recorded once. This sequence joins TRBV29-1 and TRBJ2-2, with D uncertain. The receptor comes from an adult with an advanced solid tumor such as melanoma, head and neck, liver or kidney cancer. Sequencing was performed on CD4+ or CD8+ T cells sorted from blood, taken in a trial of the OX40 agonist ivuxolimab. DNA for the CDR3: TGCAGCGCCTACCCCGAGGCCGGGGAGCTGTTTTTT. This encodes CSAYPEAGELFF.